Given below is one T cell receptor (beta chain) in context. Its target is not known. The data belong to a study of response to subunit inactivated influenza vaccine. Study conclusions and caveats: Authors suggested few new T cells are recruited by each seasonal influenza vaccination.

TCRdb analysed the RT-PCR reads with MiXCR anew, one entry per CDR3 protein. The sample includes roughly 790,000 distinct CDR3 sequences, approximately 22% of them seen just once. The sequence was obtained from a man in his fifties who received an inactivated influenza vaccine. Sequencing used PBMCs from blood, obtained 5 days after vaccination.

The CDR3 DNA follows: TGTGCCAGCAGAAAGGGAGTCTATAATTCACCCCTCCACTTT. Translation gives CASRKGVYNSPLHF. This chain links TRBV6-2 or TRBV6-3 with TRBJ1-6; D remains ambiguous. The CDR3 is made up of 14 amino acids. Germline lookup yields CDR1 MNHEY and CDR2 SVGEGT. V was cut by 6 bases and J by 3 bases, with 9 bases left in between.